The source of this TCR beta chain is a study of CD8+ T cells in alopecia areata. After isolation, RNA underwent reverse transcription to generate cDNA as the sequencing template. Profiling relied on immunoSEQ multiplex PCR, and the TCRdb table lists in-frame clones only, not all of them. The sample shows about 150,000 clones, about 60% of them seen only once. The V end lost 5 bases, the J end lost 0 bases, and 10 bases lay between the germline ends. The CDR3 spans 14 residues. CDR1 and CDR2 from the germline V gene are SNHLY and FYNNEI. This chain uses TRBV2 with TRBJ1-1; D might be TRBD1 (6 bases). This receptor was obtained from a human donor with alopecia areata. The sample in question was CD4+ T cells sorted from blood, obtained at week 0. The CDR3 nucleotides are TGTGCCAGCAGTCGGGACACCATGAACACTGAAGCTTTCTTT. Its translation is CASSRDTMNTEAFF.